Each of the 27 T cell receptor beta chains below was sequenced from the same sample in a study of control samples from healthy donors and cancer patients (TCRdb year 2020). Libraries were made using the immunoSEQ multiplex PCR assay. TCRdb took this table from immuneACCESS and kept in-frame rearrangements with V and J called. Such tables lack part of the clones; where checked against another copy, unresolved V genes explain under half of the gap, and the rest is unexplained. For this sample the table gives 100,000 to 150,000 clones, of which over 85% were detected only once. The ten largest clones add up to just over 7.5% of the sample. Input material: PBMCs. All receptors come from a man between 45 and 60 years old with head and neck cancer.

The chain employs TRBV6-5 and TRBJ2-1, with D uncertain. The germline V gene encodes CDR1 MNHEY and CDR2 SVGAGI. The CDR3 sequence is 14 residues long. V lost 8 bases and J 2 bases, leaving 13 bases between the germline ends. The CDR3 bases are TGTGCCAGCGTAAGGTCGCCCCCCTACAATGAGCAGTTCTTC. It encodes CASVRSPPYNEQFF.

The rearrangement links TRBV10-3 to TRBJ2-7; 9 nucleotides match TRBD2. CDR3 length: 13 residues. With V trimmed by 7 bases and J by 5 bases, 6 bases remained unmatched. Germline values: CDR1 ENHRY, CDR2 SYGVKD. The CDR3, as DNA: TGTGCCATCAATCTAGCGGGAACCGACGAGCAGTACTTC. Amino acids: CAINLAGTDEQYF.

The chain links TRBV9 to TRBJ2-1; TRBD2 matches at 10 bases. Germline trimming cut 0 bases from V and 9 bases from J; bases unmatched to any gene: 9. This CDR3 is built from 16 residues. Per germline, CDR1 SGDLS and CDR2 YYNGEE. This CDR3 is CASSVELAGPGGEQFF. Written as DNA, the CDR3 is TGTGCCAGCAGCGTAGAACTAGCGGGACCAGGGGGTGAGCAGTTCTTC.

V is TRBV6-5 and J is TRBJ2-5; D gene uncertain. This CDR3 is 13 amino acids long. V lost 2 bases and J 8 bases, leaving 12 bases between the germline ends. Germline loops: CDR1 MNHEY, CDR2 SVGAGI. In DNA form, the CDR3 reads TGTGCCAGCAGTTACCAGGCGTCGGACACCCAGTACTTC. Its protein product is CASSYQASDTQYF.

This rearrangement joins TRBV28 to TRBJ2-1; 8 bases align to TRBD1. Germline V gene lookup returns CDR1 MDHEN and CDR2 SYDVKM. This CDR3 has 14 amino acids. Trimming cost V 8 bases and J 3 bases; bases outside gene matches: 6. As DNA, the CDR3 is TGTGCCAGCTCTGTGACAGGGGACTACAATGAGCAGTTCTTC. Protein product: CASSVTGDYNEQFF.

J is TRBJ2-5 and V is TRBV7-9; possible D gene TRBD2, 5 bases. The CDR3 contains 14 residues. Germline V CDR1 and CDR2: SEHNR, FQNEAQ (reference sequence). Trimming left V 5 bases short and J 3 bases short, with 13 bases between. CDR3 region: CASSTRGVKETQYF. CDR3 sequence (DNA): TGTGCCAGCAGCACACGGGGAGTTAAAGAGACCCAGTACTTC.

This chain joins TRBV6-5 and TRBJ1-6; D remains ambiguous. Trimming removed 8 bases from V and 5 bases from J, with 13 bases in between. Looked up from germline, CDR1 is MNHEY and CDR2 is SVGAGI. The CDR3 covers 14 residues. Here the CDR3 reads CASFPRANNSPLHF. The CDR3 DNA reads as TGTGCCAGCTTCCCCCGGGCCAATAATTCACCCCTCCACTTT.

The CDR3 nucleotides are TGTGCCAGCAGCGTAGCTAGCGGCAGAAACACTGAAGCTTTCTTT. This encodes CASSVASGRNTEAFF. This chain connects TRBV9 to TRBJ1-1; no firm D call. Germline CDR1 reads SGDLS; CDR2 reads YYNGEE. The ends were cut back, 0 bases at V and 2 bases at J, with 11 bases in the middle. The CDR3 runs to 15 residues. The whole variable domain, filled in from reference TRBV9 and TRBJ1-1, reads DSGVTQTPKHLITATGQRVTLRCSPRSGDLSVYWYQQSLDQGLQFLIQYYNGEERAKGNILERFSAQQFPDLHSELNLSSLELGDSALYFCASSVASGRNTEAFFGQGTRLTVV.

This sequence joins TRBV5-1 and TRBJ2-3, with a weak D call TRBD2 (5 bases). Germline V gene sequence: CDR1 SGHRS, CDR2 YFSETQ. V was clipped by 0 bases and J by 0 bases, with 8 bases between them. The CDR3 has 15 residues. CDR3 coding DNA: TGCGCCAGCAGCTTGGGGACTCCTAGCACAGATACGCAGTATTTT. It specifies CASSLGTPSTDTQYF. The complete variable domain, with remaining parts taken from reference TRBV5-1 and TRBJ2-3, reads KAGVTQTPRYLIKTRGQQVTLSCSPISGHRSVSWYQQTPGQGLQFLFEYFSETQRNKGNFPGRFSGRQFSNSRSEMNVSTLELGDSALYLCASSLGTPSTDTQYFGPGTRLTVL.

The V call is TRBV6-5, the J call TRBJ1-4, with unresolved D. V was shortened by 6 bases and J by 0 bases, with 8 bases between the two germline ends. This CDR3 contains 14 residues. Looked up from germline, CDR1 is MNHEY and CDR2 is SVGAGI. CDR3 sequence: CASSRVATNEKLFF. In DNA, the CDR3 is TGTGCCAGCAGCAGAGTTGCAACTAATGAAAAACTGTTTTTT.

The chain is built from TRBV7-6 and TRBJ2-7, with D perhaps matching TRBD2 (6 bases). This CDR3 has 14 residues. Between the trimmed V and J ends, which lost 4 bases and 5 bases, there was a span of 15 bases. CDR1 and CDR2 from the germline V gene are SGHVS and FNYEAQ. The CDR3 is CASSYRTGVDEQYF. The CDR3 nucleotides read TGTGCCAGCAGCTACCGGACGGGGGTGGACGAGCAGTACTTC.

This clone has only one observation. The genes are TRBV19 and TRBJ1-5; D call uncertain. Germline loops: CDR1 LNHDA, CDR2 SQIVND (reference sequence). This CDR3 has 13 amino acids. The ends were cut back, 3 bases at V and 5 bases at J, with 8 bases in the middle. The CDR3 DNA sequence: TGTGCCAGTAGTATGTCAGGTTATCAGCCCCAGCATTTT. Protein: CASSMSGYQPQHF.

This clone has only one observation. Germline and junction disagree at one end, which may indicate a read error. The chain employs TRBV5-1 and TRBJ2-7; 8 bases are a match to TRBD1. CDR1 and CDR2 (germline): SGHRS, YFSETQ. This CDR3 is built from 15 residues. DNA of the CDR3: TGCGCCAGCAGCGAAGGGACAGGCGATCCTAATGGAGGGAACTTC. Encoded protein: CASSEGTGDPNGGNF.

The V and J genes are TRBV18 and TRBJ2-6, with 11 bases that match TRBD1. With V trimmed by 0 bases and J by 1 base, 5 bases remained unmatched. Germline V gene sequence: CDR1 KGHSH, CDR2 LQKENI. The CDR3 is 19 amino acids. The CDR3 here is CASSPPLGTGGSGANVLTF. In DNA form, the CDR3 reads TGTGCCAGCTCACCACCCCTGGGGACAGGGGGTTCTGGGGCCAACGTCCTGACTTTC.

The gene calls are TRBV7-9 and TRBJ2-7; D gene unclear. The CDR3 has 16 residues. The germline CDR1 and CDR2 sequences are SEHNR and FQNEAQ (reference sequence). V lost 5 bases and J lost 4, with 21 bases in between. CDR3 region: CASSDNIQVGSYEQYF. CDR3 nucleotide sequence: TGTGCCAGCAGCGACAACATCCAAGTGGGGTCTTACGAGCAGTACTTC.

The chain joins TRBV12-3 or TRBV12-4 to TRBJ1-5, with no clear D. The CDR3 is 13 residues long. The V end was cut by 2 bases, the J end by 2 bases, with 4 bases between. The CDR3 loop reads CASSLLGNQPQHF. The CDR3 DNA reads TGTGCCAGCAGTTTATTAGGCAATCAGCCCCAGCATTTT.

The rearrangement uses TRBV9 and TRBJ2-5; 12 bases match TRBD2. The CDR3 runs to 15 residues. In germline, CDR1 is SGDLS, CDR2 YYNGEE. J lost 5 bases, V lost 0 bases, and 2 bases had no gene match. CDR3 sequence (DNA): TGTGCCAGCAGCGTAGCGACTAGCGGGGGCGAGACCCAGTACTTC. It is translated as CASSVATSGGETQYF.

A single count supports this clone. The CDR3 loop is CASALSYNEQFF. CDR3 DNA sequence: TGTGCCAGCGCACTCTCCTACAATGAGCAGTTCTTC. This chain uses TRBV27 with TRBJ2-1; no clear D. Germline V gene sequence: CDR1 MNHEY, CDR2 SMNVEV (reference sequence). The CDR3 runs 12 residues. The germline V and J ends were trimmed by 8 bases and 0 bases, with 5 bases remaining between them.

J is TRBJ2-3 and V is TRBV10-3; 10 positions match TRBD2. Germline assignment: CDR1 ENHRY and CDR2 SYGVKD. The CDR3 sequence is 18 residues long. The V gene end was trimmed by 5 bases and the J gene end by 0 bases; junction bases not matched to a gene: 11. The CDR3 DNA sequence: TGTGCCATCAGTTTAGACCGGACTAGCGGTTCTAGCACAGATACGCAGTATTTT. Its translation is CAISLDRTSGSSTDTQYF.

The V gene is TRBV5-1, the J gene TRBJ2-1, with 8 nucleotides matching TRBD1. Looked up from germline, CDR1 is SGHRS and CDR2 is YFSETQ. J was trimmed by 9 bases and V by 0 bases; bases with no gene match: 8. The CDR3 length is 15 residues. The CDR3 here is CASSLDRGTRVEQFF. As DNA, the CDR3 is TGCGCCAGCAGCTTGGACAGGGGGACGAGGGTTGAGCAGTTCTTC.

This clone was seen only once. The V gene is TRBV5-1, the J gene TRBJ2-7; D is unclear. Trimming removed 7 bases at V and 4 bases at J, with 18 bases between. Per germline, CDR1 SGHRS and CDR2 YFSETQ. The CDR3 spans 14 residues. DNA for the CDR3: TGCGCCAGCCGGCCGGGTTCGAGTACATACGAGCAGTACTTC. Amino acids: CASRPGSSTYEQYF.

This clone was seen a handful of times. The chain uses TRBV28 and TRBJ1-6; a possible D gene is TRBD1 (6 bases). This CDR3 spans 14 amino acids. The V end was cut by 7 bases, the J end by 9 bases, with 16 bases between. Germline CDR1 and CDR2: MDHEN and SYDVKM. This CDR3 reads CASKTGQRISPLHF. The CDR3 bases are TGTGCCAGCAAGACTGGACAGCGGATTTCACCCCTCCACTTT.

About this clone: The sample contains more than one DNA sequence encoding this CDR3. The chain's CDR3 is CASSFGQGVDGYTF. CDR3 nucleotide sequence: TGCGCCAGCAGCTTCGGACAGGGGGTGGATGGCTACACCTTC. The chain combines TRBV5-1 with TRBJ1-2, with TRBD1 matching 10 bases. The CDR3 sequence is 14 residues long. Germline trimming cut 2 bases from V and 6 bases from J; bases unmatched to any gene: 4. Germline CDR1 SGHRS, CDR2 YFSETQ.

The CDR3 sequence is CATSEGLAGGRETQYF. The CDR3 coding sequence is TGTGCCACCAGTGAGGGACTAGCGGGAGGAAGGGAGACCCAGTACTTC. V gene TRBV24-1 combines with J gene TRBJ2-5; the match to TRBD2 covers 15 bases. Trimming at V came to 4 bases and at J to 5 bases, leaving 4 bases not matched to a gene. Per germline, CDR1 KGHDR and CDR2 SFDVKD. CDR3 length: 16 residues.

The chain uses TRBV18 and TRBJ2-7; D remains unclear. The CDR3 is 12 amino acids. Germline CDR1 and CDR2: KGHSH and LQKENI. The V gene lost 6 bases and the J gene lost 5 bases, with 11 bases spanning the gap. The CDR3 coding sequence is TGTGCCAGCTCCGAACTCCCCCACGAGCAGTACTTC. The encoded protein is CASSELPHEQYF.

This chain connects TRBV19 to TRBJ1-5; D ambiguous. The ends were cut back, 11 bases at V and 4 bases at J, with 15 bases in the middle. Looked up from germline, CDR1 is LNHDA and CDR2 is SQIVND (reference sequence). The CDR3 is made up of 13 amino acids. The CDR3 DNA sequence: TGTGCCTCTCAAGGGCAGTGGAATCAGCCCCAGCATTTT. It encodes CASQGQWNQPQHF.

The table lists this clone with a count of one. The chain joins TRBV3-1 (or the pseudogene TRBV3-2) to TRBJ2-7, with unresolved D. CDR3 length equals 14 residues. The germline V gene encodes CDR1 LGHDT and CDR2 YNNKEL (reference sequence). V shed 1 base and J shed 2 bases, with 9 bases lying between them. DNA of the CDR3: TGTGCCAGCAGCCAAGCACAAACCCCCTACGAGCAGTACTTC. Residues: CASSQAQTPYEQYF.